Here is one T cell receptor (beta chain) with its context. Sequenced by immunoSEQ multiplex PCR; TCRdb stores in-frame clones only, minus some. The sample yields 85,000 to 100,000 clones, around 90% seen once. The data are from a study of T cell changes during pregnancy in multiple sclerosis. V was trimmed by 4 bases and J by 9 bases, leaving 8 bases between them. The CDR3 has 11 residues. Per the germline V gene, CDR1 is SGHDN and CDR2 is FVKESK. This material consisted of peripheral blood, taken in the first trimester of pregnancy. This receptor was identified in a female donor with multiple sclerosis, enrolled in a pregnancy study. This chain uses TRBV14 with TRBJ2-3; possibly TRBD2 for D (5 bases). Written as DNA, the CDR3 is TGTGCCAGCAGCCGTTGGGAGACGCAGTATTTT. Residues: CASSRWETQYF.